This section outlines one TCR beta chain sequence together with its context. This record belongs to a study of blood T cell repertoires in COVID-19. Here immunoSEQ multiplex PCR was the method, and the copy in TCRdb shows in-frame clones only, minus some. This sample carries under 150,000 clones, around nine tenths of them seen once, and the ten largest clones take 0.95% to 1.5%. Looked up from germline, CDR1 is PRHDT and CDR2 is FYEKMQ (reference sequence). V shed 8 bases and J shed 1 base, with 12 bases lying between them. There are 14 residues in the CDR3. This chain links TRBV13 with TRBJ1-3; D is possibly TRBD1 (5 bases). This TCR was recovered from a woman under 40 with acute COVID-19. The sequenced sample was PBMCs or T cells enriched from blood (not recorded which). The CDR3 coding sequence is TGTGCCAGCTGGACGGGGGGTTCTGGAAACACCATATATTTT. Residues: CASWTGGSGNTIYF.